Listed below are T cell receptor beta chains from one sample, sequenced in a study of response to subunit inactivated influenza vaccine. One entry per CDR3 protein results from TCRdb running MiXCR on the RT-PCR reads. The sample holds hundreds of thousands of distinct CDR3 sequences; about 7.6% are singletons and the top ten take 13%. The starting material was PBMCs from blood, obtained less than 25 months after vaccination. The receptors shown here come from a man between 50 and 69 years old who received an inactivated influenza vaccine. Both conserved end residues are part of each CDR3. D genes are given only for firm matches. Clone size is not always given. Where it is, it says once, few, many or a class for expanded clones.

v_gene: TRBV2
d_gene: TRBD1
j_gene: TRBJ1-2
abundance: many
CDR3nt: TGTGCCAGCACTAGACAGGGCGACTATGGCTACACCTTC
CDR3aa: CASTRQGDYGYTF

v_gene: TRBV4-1
d_gene: .
j_gene: TRBJ1-3
abundance: .
CDR3nt: TGCGCCAGCAGCCAAGAGAGACCCTCTGGAAACACCATATATTTT
CDR3aa: CASSQERPSGNTIYF

v_gene: TRBV12-3/TRBV12-4
d_gene: TRBD1
j_gene: TRBJ1-2
abundance: many
CDR3nt: TGTGCCAGCAGTACAGGGGGCTATGGCTACACCTTC
CDR3aa: CASSTGGYGYTF

v_gene: TRBV28
d_gene: .
j_gene: TRBJ2-7
abundance: many
CDR3nt: TGTGCCAGCAGTTTAAGCGCCTACGAGCAGTACTTC
CDR3aa: CASSLSAYEQYF

v_gene: TRBV20-1
d_gene: TRBD1
j_gene: TRBJ2-7
abundance: many
CDR3nt: TGCAGTGCTAGGGCACAACAAAGAAGGGGGCTCGGCGAGCAGTACTTC
CDR3aa: CSARAQQRRGLGEQYF

v_gene: TRBV4-3
d_gene: TRBD1
j_gene: TRBJ1-1
abundance: few
CDR3nt: TGCGCCAGCAGCCAAGATCGGACAGGGGTAACGACTGAAGCTTTCTTT
CDR3aa: CASSQDRTGVTTEAFF

v_gene: TRBV6-2/TRBV6-3
d_gene: .
j_gene: TRBJ2-5
abundance: few
CDR3nt: TGTGCCAGCAGCCAGGACATTTTCCAAGAGACCCAGTACTTC
CDR3aa: CASSQDIFQETQYF

v_gene: TRBV7-2
d_gene: .
j_gene: TRBJ2-5
abundance: .
CDR3nt: TGTGCCAGCAGCCCTCGGGGGCTTCAAGAGACCCAGTACTTC
CDR3aa: CASSPRGLQETQYF

v_gene: TRBV20-1
d_gene: .
j_gene: TRBJ1-1
abundance: .
CDR3nt: TGCAGTGCTAGAGGGACTAACACTGAAGCTTTCTTT
CDR3aa: CSARGTNTEAFF

v_gene: TRBV5-1
d_gene: TRBD1
j_gene: TRBJ2-3
abundance: many
CDR3nt: TGCGCCAGCAGCAGACAGGGAAGGCGCACAGATACGCAGTATTTT
CDR3aa: CASSRQGRRTDTQYF

v_gene: TRBV4-3
d_gene: .
j_gene: TRBJ1-5
abundance: many
CDR3nt: TGCGCCAGCAGCCAAGAAAGAGGGGGCAATCAGCCCCAGCATTTT
CDR3aa: CASSQERGGNQPQHF

v_gene: TRBV20-1
d_gene: TRBD2
j_gene: TRBJ2-1
abundance: many
CDR3nt: TGCAGTGCTAGAGTATTAGCGGGGGGGTCCTACAATGAGCAGTTCTTC
CDR3aa: CSARVLAGGSYNEQFF

v_gene: TRBV9
d_gene: TRBD2
j_gene: TRBJ2-1
abundance: .
CDR3nt: TGTGCCAGCGCTGGACTAGCGGGATGCAATGAGCAGTTCTTC
CDR3aa: CASAGLAGCNEQFF

v_gene: TRBV10-3
d_gene: TRBD1
j_gene: TRBJ2-5
abundance: many
CDR3nt: TGTGCCATCAGTGAGTCGGCAGGGGGCTCGGAGACCCAGTACTTC
CDR3aa: CAISESAGGSETQYF

v_gene: TRBV2
d_gene: TRBD1
j_gene: TRBJ2-2
abundance: .
CDR3nt: TGTGCCAGCAGTAAAGGGACAGGGAGTAACACCGGGGAGCTGTTTTTT
CDR3aa: CASSKGTGSNTGELFF

v_gene: TRBV28
d_gene: TRBD2
j_gene: TRBJ2-5
abundance: few
CDR3nt: TGTGCCAGCAGTTTATCAAGCGGGAGAGAGACCCAGTACTTC
CDR3aa: CASSLSSGRETQYF

v_gene: TRBV6-2/TRBV6-3
d_gene: .
j_gene: TRBJ2-5
abundance: few
CDR3nt: TGTGCCAGCAGTCGATGGGACCGTGGGGAGACCCAGTACTTC
CDR3aa: CASSRWDRGETQYF

v_gene: TRBV5-1
d_gene: .
j_gene: TRBJ2-5
abundance: .
CDR3nt: TGCGCCAGCAGTAAGCTTACGACCCGCCAAGAGACCCAGTACTTC
CDR3aa: CASSKLTTRQETQYF

v_gene: TRBV29-1
d_gene: .
j_gene: TRBJ2-7
abundance: .
CDR3nt: TGCAGCGTTGAAACGGCCGGATCGTACGAGCAGTACTTC
CDR3aa: CSVETAGSYEQYF

v_gene: TRBV5-1
d_gene: .
j_gene: TRBJ2-3
abundance: .
CDR3nt: TGCGCCAGCAGCTTACCTCAGACAGCTAGCACAGATACGCAGTATTTT
CDR3aa: CASSLPQTASTDTQYF

v_gene: TRBV6-5
d_gene: .
j_gene: TRBJ2-2
abundance: many
CDR3nt: TGTGCCAGCAGTTACTTGACCGGGGAGCTGTTTTTT
CDR3aa: CASSYLTGELFF

v_gene: TRBV5-6
d_gene: .
j_gene: TRBJ2-2
abundance: few
CDR3nt: TGTGCCAGCAGCCCCCGGCCGGGACCCTTTTTGGGGGAGCTGTTTTTT
CDR3aa: CASSPRPGPFLGELFF

v_gene: TRBV4-3
d_gene: TRBD2
j_gene: TRBJ2-7
abundance: few
CDR3nt: TGCGCCAGCAGCCAAAAGGGGACTAGCGGGGACGAAGGCTACGAGCAGTACTTC
CDR3aa: CASSQKGTSGDEGYEQYF

v_gene: TRBV11-2
d_gene: .
j_gene: TRBJ2-1
abundance: .
CDR3nt: TGTGCCAGCAGCTCGGGCATCTACAATGAGCAGTTCTTC
CDR3aa: CASSSGIYNEQFF

v_gene: TRBV25-1
d_gene: .
j_gene: TRBJ2-1
abundance: many
CDR3nt: TGTGCCAGCAGTGAATATAATGAGCAGTTCTTC
CDR3aa: CASSEYNEQFF

v_gene: TRBV20-1
d_gene: .
j_gene: TRBJ2-7
abundance: few
CDR3nt: TGCAGTGCTAGAGAAAACTCAGGGCCCTACGAGCAGTACTTC
CDR3aa: CSARENSGPYEQYF

v_gene: TRBV7-9
d_gene: TRBD1
j_gene: TRBJ2-7
abundance: many
CDR3nt: TGTGCCAGCAGCTTAGCGTGGGACAGGGGTGGCGAGCAGTACTTC
CDR3aa: CASSLAWDRGGEQYF

v_gene: TRBV5-1
d_gene: .
j_gene: TRBJ2-4
abundance: many
CDR3nt: TGCGCCAGCAGCTTACAAGGTGACATTCCCAAAAACATTCAGTACTTC
CDR3aa: CASSLQGDIPKNIQYF

v_gene: TRBV19
d_gene: .
j_gene: TRBJ2-1
abundance: few
CDR3nt: TGTGCCAGTAGTATAGCGGGAGTGGGCAATGAGCAGTTCTTC
CDR3aa: CASSIAGVGNEQFF

v_gene: TRBV12-3/TRBV12-4
d_gene: TRBD1
j_gene: TRBJ1-5
abundance: .
CDR3nt: TGTGCCAGCAGTATACAGGGGATCAGCAATCAGCCCCAGCATTTT
CDR3aa: CASSIQGISNQPQHF

v_gene: TRBV20-1
d_gene: TRBD2
j_gene: TRBJ2-1
abundance: many
CDR3nt: TGCAGTGCTGTTAGCGGGAGGGCCCACAATGAGCAGTTCTTC
CDR3aa: CSAVSGRAHNEQFF

v_gene: TRBV18
d_gene: .
j_gene: TRBJ2-2
abundance: .
CDR3nt: TGTGCCAGCTCACCACGGAGGGTAGAGCTGTTTTTT
CDR3aa: CASSPRRVELFF

v_gene: TRBV6-2/TRBV6-3
d_gene: TRBD2
j_gene: TRBJ2-1
abundance: few
CDR3nt: TGTGCCAGCAGTTACTTGGCTAGCGGTTACAATGAGCAGTTCTTC
CDR3aa: CASSYLASGYNEQFF

v_gene: TRBV28
d_gene: .
j_gene: TRBJ2-1
abundance: few
CDR3nt: TGTGCCAGCAAATCCGACGGTGAGCAGTTCTTC
CDR3aa: CASKSDGEQFF

v_gene: TRBV27
d_gene: .
j_gene: TRBJ1-5
abundance: many
CDR3nt: TGTGCCAGCCGACAGGCGCAGATTGGCAATCAGCCCCAGCATTTT
CDR3aa: CASRQAQIGNQPQHF

v_gene: TRBV7-9
d_gene: .
j_gene: TRBJ2-7
abundance: .
CDR3nt: TGTGCCAGCAGCTTAGTCTCCTTGGGGGCCCACGAGCAGTACTTC
CDR3aa: CASSLVSLGAHEQYF

v_gene: TRBV5-1
d_gene: .
j_gene: TRBJ1-1
abundance: .
CDR3nt: TGCGCCAGCAGCTTGATATCGACAGGGAACACTGAAGCTTTCTTT
CDR3aa: CASSLISTGNTEAFF

v_gene: TRBV3-1
d_gene: TRBD2
j_gene: TRBJ2-5
abundance: few
CDR3nt: TGTGCCAGCAGCCTCCGACCTAGCGGATACCAAGAGACCCAGTACTTC
CDR3aa: CASSLRPSGYQETQYF

v_gene: TRBV20-1
d_gene: TRBD2
j_gene: TRBJ2-2
abundance: .
CDR3nt: TGCAGTGCTAGAGATCCAAGTCTCGGACTAGCCTCGGGCACCGGGGAGCTGTTTTTT
CDR3aa: CSARDPSLGLASGTGELFF

v_gene: TRBV6-5
d_gene: .
j_gene: TRBJ1-3
abundance: many
CDR3nt: TGTGCCAGCAGTTCCGGACATACGTTCTCTGGAAACACCATATATTTT
CDR3aa: CASSSGHTFSGNTIYF

v_gene: TRBV6-2/TRBV6-3
d_gene: .
j_gene: TRBJ1-6
abundance: few
CDR3nt: TGTGCCAGCACGGGGGCGGCCTGGAATTCACCCCTCCACTTT
CDR3aa: CASTGAAWNSPLHF

v_gene: TRBV6-2/TRBV6-3
d_gene: TRBD1
j_gene: TRBJ2-7
abundance: .
CDR3nt: TGTGCCAGCAGTTACTCAGGGACAGGGCCCGATCGGCAGTACTTC
CDR3aa: CASSYSGTGPDRQYF

v_gene: TRBV3-1
d_gene: TRBD2
j_gene: TRBJ2-3
abundance: .
CDR3nt: TGTGCCAGCAGCCACCTAGCGGGAAGCACAGATACGCAGTATTTT
CDR3aa: CASSHLAGSTDTQYF

v_gene: TRBV9
d_gene: TRBD2
j_gene: TRBJ2-7
abundance: .
CDR3nt: TGTGCCAGCAGCGTAGATCCCGGGGAGGGTTCCTACGAGCAGTACTTC
CDR3aa: CASSVDPGEGSYEQYF

v_gene: TRBV28
d_gene: TRBD1
j_gene: TRBJ1-1
abundance: .
CDR3nt: TGTGCCAGCAGCGTGGACAGGGTCTTAGACCTCGAGAACACTGAAGCTTTCTTT
CDR3aa: CASSVDRVLDLENTEAFF

v_gene: TRBV7-9
d_gene: .
j_gene: TRBJ1-1
abundance: few
CDR3nt: TGTGCCAGCAGCCCACCCTTGGTAGGTCTCATGAACACTGAAGCTTTCTTT
CDR3aa: CASSPPLVGLMNTEAFF

v_gene: TRBV4-1
d_gene: .
j_gene: TRBJ1-5
abundance: .
CDR3nt: TGCGCCAGCAGCCAACCGACGGGGACACAAGAGAATCAGCCCCAGCATTTT
CDR3aa: CASSQPTGTQENQPQHF

v_gene: TRBV7-2
d_gene: TRBD2
j_gene: TRBJ2-3
abundance: many
CDR3nt: TGTGCCAGCAGCTTAATGCCGAGCGGGAGTAGAACAGATACGCAGTATTTT
CDR3aa: CASSLMPSGSRTDTQYF

v_gene: TRBV20-1
d_gene: TRBD2
j_gene: TRBJ2-1
abundance: many
CDR3nt: TGCAGTGCTAGAGATGGGACTAGCGGGGCCTTCAATGAGCAGTTCTTC
CDR3aa: CSARDGTSGAFNEQFF

v_gene: TRBV10-3
d_gene: .
j_gene: TRBJ2-1
abundance: .
CDR3nt: TGTGCCATCAGTGAAGGGTTTAGGGATGAGCAGTTCTTC
CDR3aa: CAISEGFRDEQFF

v_gene: TRBV14
d_gene: .
j_gene: TRBJ1-1
abundance: many
CDR3nt: TGTGCCAGCAGCCAAGGAACAGGGTCCATGAACACTGAAGCTTTCTTT
CDR3aa: CASSQGTGSMNTEAFF